These 23 T cell receptor beta chains share one sample of origin, sequenced in a study of CD8+CD57+ T cells in acquired aplastic anemia. Profiling that covered TCR beta VDJ and CDR3 relied on genomic DNA as its template. MiXCR was run by TCRdb on the reads, yielding one entry per CDR3 protein. The sample shows about 48,000 distinct CDR3 sequences, approximately 72% of them seen only once. Sequencing used sorted CD4+, CD8+, or CD8+CD57+ T cells (not recorded which) from PBMCs. The receptors shown here come from a human donor in good health, serving as a control.

This clonotype was observed a handful of times. CDR3 region: CASSSSLATQYF. CDR3 coding DNA: TGTGCCAGCAGCTCGTCTCTGGCTACGCAGTATTTT. The rearrangement joins TRBV7-2 to TRBJ2-3, with D unclear. The CDR3 totals 12 residues. Germline lookup yields CDR1 SGHTA and CDR2 FQGNSA. V was cut by 4 bases and J by 8 bases, with 10 bases left in between.

J is TRBJ1-1 and V is TRBV20-1; weak D call: TRBD1 (5 bases). This CDR3 has 11 amino acids. Germline values: CDR1 DFQATT, CDR2 SNEGSKA (reference sequence). V was shortened by 5 bases and J by 10 bases, with 14 bases between the two germline ends. In DNA form, the CDR3 reads TGCAGTGCTCGTCGGGGGGGGAGAGCTTTCTTT. This codes for CSARRGGRAFF.

The chain combines TRBV7-2 with TRBJ1-1; 7 bases align to TRBD1. CDR1 is SGHTA, CDR2 FQGNSA, per germline. V shed 3 bases and J 5 bases; nucleotides not matched to a gene: 3. CDR3 size: 13 residues. Here the CDR3 reads CASSFYRGTEAFF. The CDR3 DNA is TGTGCCAGCAGCTTTTACAGGGGTACTGAAGCTTTCTTT.

The rearrangement joins TRBV19 to TRBJ2-7, with 7 bases matching TRBD1. The ends lost 6 bases at V and 2 bases at J; junction bases unmatched: 1. The germline V gene has CDR1 LNHDA and CDR2 SQIVND (reference sequence). CDR3 size: 12 residues. CDR3 sequence (DNA): TGTGCCAGTAGCAGGGGGACCTACGAGCAGTACTTC. Its translation is CASSRGTYEQYF.

V is TRBV7-9 and J is TRBJ2-5, with no clear D. The CDR3 runs 11 residues. Looked up from germline, CDR1 is SEHNR and CDR2 is FQNEAQ (reference sequence). V shed 8 bases and J shed 2 bases, with 6 bases lying between them. CDR3 residues: CASGWQETQYF. CDR3 sequence (DNA): TGTGCCAGCGGGTGGCAAGAGACCCAGTACTTC. Complete variable domain (other parts from reference TRBV7-9 and TRBJ2-5): DTGVSQNPRHKITKRGQNVTFRCDPISEHNRLYWYRQTLGQGPEFLTYFQNEAQLEKSRLLSDRFSAERPKGSFSTLEIQRTEQGDSAMYLCASGWQETQYFGPGTRLLVL.

This clonotype was observed a few times. CDR3 nucleotide sequence: TGTGCCAGCAGCCCGGCCCCGGACAGGCCCGAACCCTATGGCTACACCTTC. Its protein is CASSPAPDRPEPYGYTF. The V call is TRBV5-6, the J call TRBJ1-2, with 7 bases aligning to TRBD1. The junction had 16 bases not matched to a gene; V was cut back by 4 bases and J by 4 bases. The CDR3 loop spans 17 amino acids. Germline loops: CDR1 SGHDT, CDR2 YYEEEE. Full variable domain (remainder filled in from reference TRBV5-6 and TRBJ1-2): DAGVTQSPTHLIKTRGQQVTLRCSPKSGHDTVSWYQQALGQGPQFIFQYYEEEERQRGNFPDRFSGHQFPNYSSELNVNALLLGDSALYLCASSPAPDRPEPYGYTFGSGTRLTVV.

The CDR3 reads CASSFGRTETNEKLFF. The CDR3 bases are TGTGCCAGCAGCTTTGGCAGGACAGAAACTAATGAAAAACTGTTTTTT. This chain connects TRBV11-1 to TRBJ1-4; a possible D gene is TRBD1 (6 bases). Germline V gene lookup returns CDR1 SGHAT and CDR2 FQDESV (reference sequence). V shed 3 bases and J shed 1 base, with 12 bases lying between them. CDR3 length equals 16 residues.

CDR3 region: CASGTGELFF. The CDR3 DNA reads as TGTGCCAGCGGTACGGGGGAGCTGTTTTTT. The chain couples TRBV9 to TRBJ2-2; unclear D gene. The CDR3 loop spans 10 amino acids. The germline CDR1 and CDR2 sequences are SGDLS and YYNGEE. The germline V and J ends were trimmed by 7 bases and 8 bases, with 6 bases remaining between them.

This clonotype was seen only a few times. The V gene is TRBV7-3, the J gene TRBJ2-3; D possibly uses TRBD1 or TRBD2 (5 bases each). V lost 4 bases and J lost 0, with 14 bases in between. The germline V gene has CDR1 SGHTA and CDR2 FQGTGA. The CDR3 is made up of 16 amino acids. The CDR3, as DNA: TGTGCCAGCAGCTCCTACGCCGGGGCTAGCACAGATACGCAGTATTTT. Encoded protein: CASSSYAGASTDTQYF.

This clonotype was seen repeatedly, ten times or more. The chain combines TRBV18 with TRBJ1-2; the D is unclear. This CDR3 is 14 amino acids long. V lost 2 bases to trimming and J lost 4 bases, with 11 bases between them. CDR1 and CDR2 from the germline V gene are KGHSH and LQKENI. CDR3 sequence (DNA): TGTGCCAGCTCACCAGATCTTTCTCGCTATGGCTACACCTTC. Translation gives CASSPDLSRYGYTF. The whole variable domain, filled in from reference TRBV18 and TRBJ1-2, reads NAGVMQNPRHLVRRRGQEARLRCSPMKGHSHVYWYRQLPEEGLKFMVYLQKENIIDESGMPKERFSAEFPKEGPSILRIQQVVRGDSAAYFCASSPDLSRYGYTFGSGTRLTVV.

The rearrangement joins TRBV20-1 to TRBJ1-5; the D is unclear. V was pared by 1 base and J by 9 bases, with 16 bases between. CDR1 is DFQATT, CDR2 SNEGSKA, per germline (reference sequence). There are 14 residues in the CDR3. The CDR3 loop is CSARGATAGGPQHF. DNA of the CDR3: TGCAGTGCTAGAGGCGCGACGGCTGGAGGGCCCCAGCATTTT.

The J gene is TRBJ2-2, the V gene TRBV19; D is ambiguous. Trimming removed 9 bases from V and 7 bases from J, with 12 bases in between. This CDR3 spans 12 amino acids. Looked up from germline, CDR1 is LNHDA and CDR2 is SQIVND (reference sequence). Here the CDR3 reads CASSLRGGELFF. CDR3 nucleotides: TGTGCCAGCAGCCTGAGAGGCGGGGAGCTGTTTTTT. The whole variable domain, remainder taken from reference TRBV19 and TRBJ2-2, is DGGITQSPKYLFRKEGQNVTLSCEQNLNHDAMYWYRQDPGQGLRLIYYSQIVNDFQKGDIAEGYSVSREKKESFPLTVTSAQKNPTAFYLCASSLRGGELFFGEGSRLTVL.

The rearrangement joins TRBV24-1 to TRBJ2-5; 11 bases align to TRBD2. This CDR3 has 15 amino acids. CDR1 and CDR2 (germline): KGHDR, SFDVKD. The junction had 4 bases not matched to a gene; V was cut back by 3 bases and J by 5 bases. The CDR3 nucleotides are TGTGCCACCAGTGATGTAACTAGCGGGGGTGAGACCCAGTACTTC. Protein product: CATSDVTSGGETQYF.

This clonotype was counted at least ten times. The chain has TRBV6-6 and TRBJ2-3; the D is unclear. From germline, CDR1 is MNHNY and CDR2 SVGAGI (reference sequence). V lost 5 bases to trimming and J lost 3 bases, with 3 bases between them. The CDR3 contains 11 residues. CDR3 region: CASSHTDTQYF. The CDR3 bases are TGTGCCAGCAGTCATACAGATACGCAGTATTTT.

Ten or more counts support this clonotype. A single base separates this from a much larger clone, so it may be a read error. The chain recombines TRBV15 with TRBJ2-7; unclear D gene. The CDR3 has 14 amino acids. The V gene's germline CDR1 is LNHNV and CDR2 YYDKDF (reference sequence). CDR3 residues: CTTSSDLSGFEQYF. CDR3 DNA sequence: TGTACCACCAGCAGTGACCTCAGTGGTTTCGAGCAGTACTTC.

The J gene is TRBJ1-2, the V gene TRBV25-1; D unclear. Per the germline V gene, CDR1 is MGHDK and CDR2 is SYGVNS. Between the trimmed V and J ends, which lost 2 bases and 4 bases, there was a span of 14 bases. This CDR3 comprises 15 residues. The CDR3 coding sequence is TGTGCCAGCAGTGAAGCCAACAAGGGTGGCTATGGCTACACCTTC. The encoded protein is CASSEANKGGYGYTF.

The rearrangement joins TRBV24-1 to TRBJ2-7, with 8 bases identical to TRBD1. The DNA matches TRBJ2-1 better at its end, which makes the J call doubtful. CDR1 is KGHDR, CDR2 SFDVKD, per germline. The CDR3 totals 15 residues. CDR3 coding DNA: TGTGCCACCAGTGATTTCACAGGGGGTGACGATGAGCAGTTCTTC. It encodes CATSDFTGGDDEQFF.

The rearrangement uses TRBV2 and TRBJ2-5; the D is unclear. Germline CDR1 and CDR2: SNHLY and FYNNEI. The CDR3 totals 15 residues. The V end was cut by 6 bases, the J end by 4 bases, with 18 bases between. The CDR3 sequence is CASRPPLTRRETQYF. The DNA of the CDR3 is TGTGCCAGCAGACCCCCGTTGACCCGACGAGAGACCCAGTACTTC.

The chain joins TRBV25-1 to TRBJ2-3; tentatively, D is TRBD2 (5 bases). The CDR3 sequence is 16 residues long. Deletions cut 2 bases from V and 4 bases from J, with 16 bases between. Germline values: CDR1 MGHDK, CDR2 SYGVNS. CDR3 sequence: CASSEMDGGSADTQYF. CDR3 in DNA: TGTGCCAGCAGTGAAATGGATGGTGGGAGCGCAGATACGCAGTATTTT.

The chain links TRBV10-3 to TRBJ1-2; D uncertain. With 6 bases removed from V and 3 bases from J, the gap between germline ends came to 5 bases. The germline CDR1 and CDR2 sequences are ENHRY and SYGVKD. The CDR3 is 11 amino acids. The CDR3 is CAIRTDYGYTF. The CDR3 bases are TGTGCCATCAGGACGGACTATGGCTACACCTTC.

This clonotype was counted between two and nine times. J is TRBJ2-1 and V is TRBV7-9; D call uncertain. The CDR3 length is 10 residues. Per the germline V gene, CDR1 is SEHNR and CDR2 is FQNEAQ (reference sequence). Trimming removed 6 bases at V and 7 bases at J, with 4 bases between. The CDR3 sequence is CASRGNEQFF. CDR3 nucleotides: TGTGCCAGCAGGGGAAATGAGCAGTTCTTC. Full variable domain (missing parts from reference TRBV7-9 and TRBJ2-1): DTGVSQNPRHKITKRGQNVTFRCDPISEHNRLYWYRQTLGQGPEFLTYFQNEAQLEKSRLLSDRFSAERPKGSFSTLEIQRTEQGDSAMYLCASRGNEQFFGPGTRLTVL.

The chain uses TRBV24-1 and TRBJ1-1, with D unresolved. This CDR3 has 14 residues. V dropped 3 bases and J dropped 1 base, with 8 bases sitting between them. CDR1 KGHDR and CDR2 SFDVKD come from the germline V gene. This chain's CDR3 is CATSDGLGNTEAFF. The CDR3 DNA sequence: TGTGCCACCAGTGATGGGTTAGGGAACACTGAAGCTTTCTTT.

The chain joins TRBV20-1 to TRBJ2-1, with 11 bases identical to TRBD2. The V and J ends lost 3 bases and 7 bases, in that order; junction bases with no gene match: 11. The CDR3 loop spans 16 amino acids. Germline V gives CDR1 DFQATT, CDR2 SNEGSKA (reference sequence). CDR3 residues: CSARVLGSGRENEQFF. In DNA form, the CDR3 reads TGCAGTGCTAGGGTGCTGGGTAGCGGGAGGGAGAATGAGCAGTTCTTC.